A selection of T cell receptor beta chains follows, all from one sample in a study of cytomegalovirus exposure and HLA in healthy donors. Only in-frame clones appear in the TCRdb table, and some are missing; sequencing was by immunoSEQ multiplex PCR. The sample carries under 200,000 clones, approximately 82% recorded once. The sequenced sample was PBMCs. The receptors were gathered from a male donor in good health and CMV-seropositive. Both conserved end residues are part of each CDR3. The D gene is left open where the match is weak. Clone size is shown for a subset of rows, as once, few, many or a class of expanded clone.

j_call: TRBJ2-5; v_call: TRBV7-2; cdr3_length: 14; clone_size: NA; d_call: NA; cdr3_aa: CASSLGDSEETQYF; cdr3_nt: TGTGCCAGCAGCTTAGGAGATAGCGAAGAGACCCAGTACTTC
j_call: TRBJ2-7; v_call: TRBV4-3; cdr3_length: 15; clone_size: few; d_call: TRBD2; cdr3_aa: CASSQGLAGSYEQYF; cdr3_nt: TGCGCCAGCAGCCAAGGACTAGCGGGCTCCTACGAGCAGTACTTC
j_call: TRBJ2-3; v_call: TRBV5-1; cdr3_length: 16; clone_size: NA; d_call: TRBD1; cdr3_aa: CASSLARTGAGDTQYF; cdr3_nt: TGCGCCAGCAGCTTGGCCAGGACAGGGGCCGGAGATACGCAGTATTTT
j_call: TRBJ2-7; v_call: TRBV6-1; cdr3_length: 19; clone_size: few; d_call: TRBD2; cdr3_aa: CASSEPGQGLAGATYEQYF; cdr3_nt: TGTGCCAGCAGTGAACCAGGACAGGGACTAGCGGGGGCCACCTACGAGCAGTACTTC
j_call: TRBJ1-6; v_call: TRBV30; cdr3_length: 13; clone_size: NA; d_call: NA; cdr3_aa: CAWSVQGDSPLHF; cdr3_nt: TGTGCCTGGAGTGTACAGGGCGATTCACCCCTCCACTTT
j_call: TRBJ1-6; v_call: TRBV7-6; cdr3_length: 15; clone_size: NA; d_call: NA; cdr3_aa: CASSSRSGGNSPLHF; cdr3_nt: TGTGCCAGCAGCTCAAGATCCGGGGGTAATTCACCCCTCCACTTT
j_call: TRBJ2-7; v_call: TRBV5-1; cdr3_length: 16; clone_size: NA; d_call: TRBD1; cdr3_aa: CASSLPGQGVRDEQYF; cdr3_nt: TGCGCCAGCAGCTTGCCGGGACAGGGGGTTCGAGACGAGCAGTACTTC
j_call: TRBJ2-5; v_call: TRBV6-6; cdr3_length: 12; clone_size: NA; d_call: NA; cdr3_aa: CASSYAGFEQYF; cdr3_nt: TGTGCCAGCAGTTATGCAGGGTTTGAGCAGTACTTC
j_call: TRBJ2-5; v_call: TRBV7-2; cdr3_length: 14; clone_size: NA; d_call: NA; cdr3_aa: CASSFRGGRETQYF; cdr3_nt: TGTGCCAGCAGCTTCAGGGGAGGGCGGGAGACCCAGTACTTC
j_call: TRBJ2-1; v_call: TRBV28; cdr3_length: 18; clone_size: NA; d_call: TRBD2; cdr3_aa: CASTSGLAGGSSYNEQFF; cdr3_nt: TGTGCCAGCACCTCGGGACTAGCGGGAGGGAGCTCCTACAATGAGCAGTTCTTC
j_call: TRBJ1-2; v_call: TRBV4-3; cdr3_length: 17; clone_size: NA; d_call: TRBD1; cdr3_aa: CASSQLGGRTGAYGYTF; cdr3_nt: TGCGCCAGCAGCCAATTAGGGGGCCGGACAGGGGCCTATGGCTACACCTTC
j_call: TRBJ2-1; v_call: TRBV18; cdr3_length: 14; clone_size: NA; d_call: TRBD2; cdr3_aa: CASSPTDNGGEQFF; cdr3_nt: TGTGCCAGCTCACCCACCGACAACGGGGGGGAGCAGTTCTTC
j_call: TRBJ2-1; v_call: TRBV7-9; cdr3_length: 13; clone_size: NA; d_call: NA; cdr3_aa: CASSLGRADEQFF; cdr3_nt: TGTGCCAGCAGCTTAGGCAGGGCCGATGAGCAGTTCTTC
j_call: TRBJ2-2; v_call: TRBV2; cdr3_length: 18; clone_size: NA; d_call: TRBD2; cdr3_aa: CASSEAAGTSGSQGELFF; cdr3_nt: TGTGCCAGCAGTGAAGCGGCCGGGACTAGCGGGAGTCAGGGGGAGCTGTTTTTT
j_call: TRBJ2-2; v_call: TRBV19; cdr3_length: 14; clone_size: NA; d_call: NA; cdr3_aa: CASRRASNTGELFF; cdr3_nt: TGTGCCAGTAGGAGGGCTTCGAACACCGGGGAGCTGTTTTTT
j_call: TRBJ2-7; v_call: TRBV10-3; cdr3_length: 14; clone_size: NA; d_call: TRBD1; cdr3_aa: CAIRNTGTDYEQYF; cdr3_nt: TGTGCCATCAGAAATACCGGGACAGACTACGAGCAGTACTTC
j_call: TRBJ2-7; v_call: TRBV7-8; cdr3_length: 15; clone_size: NA; d_call: TRBD1; cdr3_aa: CASSLEGTGYYEQYF; cdr3_nt: TGTGCCAGCAGCTTAGAAGGGACAGGGTACTACGAGCAGTACTTC
j_call: TRBJ1-5; v_call: TRBV2; cdr3_length: 15; clone_size: NA; d_call: NA; cdr3_aa: CASSEGGDSNQPQHF; cdr3_nt: TGTGCCAGCAGTGAAGGGGGAGACAGCAATCAGCCCCAGCATTTT
j_call: TRBJ1-1; v_call: TRBV30; cdr3_length: 13; clone_size: NA; d_call: NA; cdr3_aa: CAWSWRGGTEAFF; cdr3_nt: TGTGCCTGGAGTTGGCGGGGGGGTACTGAAGCTTTCTTT
j_call: TRBJ2-7; v_call: TRBV7-8; cdr3_length: 15; clone_size: NA; d_call: NA; cdr3_aa: CASSLGSGRTYEQYF; cdr3_nt: TGTGCCAGCAGCTTAGGAAGCGGACGCACCTACGAGCAGTACTTC
j_call: TRBJ2-1; v_call: TRBV5-1; cdr3_length: 15; clone_size: NA; d_call: NA; cdr3_aa: CASSSGASSYNEQFF; cdr3_nt: TGCGCCAGCAGCTCAGGGGCCAGCTCCTACAATGAGCAGTTCTTC
j_call: TRBJ2-5; v_call: TRBV6-5; cdr3_length: 14; clone_size: NA; d_call: NA; cdr3_aa: CASRPGTLQETQYF; cdr3_nt: TGTGCCAGCAGACCGGGGACTCTCCAAGAGACCCAGTACTTC
j_call: TRBJ1-2; v_call: TRBV7-9; cdr3_length: 14; clone_size: few; d_call: NA; cdr3_aa: CASSTAVAGAGYTF; cdr3_nt: TGTGCCAGCAGCACAGCGGTGGCAGGGGCCGGCTACACCTTC
j_call: TRBJ2-7; v_call: TRBV27; cdr3_length: 15; clone_size: NA; d_call: TRBD1; cdr3_aa: CASTLRRTGVYEQYF; cdr3_nt: TGTGCCAGCACCCTACGCAGGACAGGGGTCTACGAGCAGTACTTC
j_call: TRBJ1-2; v_call: TRBV5-1; cdr3_length: 14; clone_size: once; d_call: TRBD1; cdr3_aa: CASSQTGNGYGYTF; cdr3_nt: TGCGCCAGCAGCCAGACAGGGAACGGCTATGGCTACACCTTC
j_call: TRBJ2-5; v_call: TRBV10-3; cdr3_length: 15; clone_size: NA; d_call: TRBD1; cdr3_aa: CAISESQGWQETQYF; cdr3_nt: TGTGCCATCAGTGAGTCACAGGGGTGGCAAGAGACCCAGTACTTC
j_call: TRBJ1-6; v_call: TRBV28; cdr3_length: 12; clone_size: NA; d_call: NA; cdr3_aa: CASTPLNSPLHF; cdr3_nt: TGTGCCAGCACCCCACTTAATTCACCCCTCCACTTT
j_call: TRBJ1-4; v_call: TRBV7-9; cdr3_length: 12; clone_size: NA; d_call: NA; cdr3_aa: CASSSRNEKLFF; cdr3_nt: TGTGCCAGCAGCTCCAGGAATGAAAAACTGTTTTTT
j_call: TRBJ1-2; v_call: TRBV28; cdr3_length: 17; clone_size: NA; d_call: TRBD1; cdr3_aa: CASRVWSQGGANYGYTF; cdr3_nt: TGTGCCAGCAGAGTTTGGAGCCAGGGGGGAGCTAACTATGGCTACACCTTC
j_call: TRBJ2-5; v_call: TRBV7-2; cdr3_length: 14; clone_size: once; d_call: TRBD2; cdr3_aa: CASSLWGGEETQYF; cdr3_nt: TGTGCCAGCAGCTTATGGGGGGGGGAAGAGACCCAGTACTTC
j_call: TRBJ1-5; v_call: TRBV30; cdr3_length: 13; clone_size: NA; d_call: NA; cdr3_aa: CAWSYSGNQPQHF; cdr3_nt: TGTGCCTGGAGTTACTCAGGGAATCAGCCCCAGCATTTT
j_call: TRBJ1-4; v_call: TRBV9; cdr3_length: 15; clone_size: NA; d_call: NA; cdr3_aa: CASSAQTGANEKLFF; cdr3_nt: TGTGCCAGCAGCGCCCAGACAGGAGCTAATGAAAAACTGTTTTTT
j_call: TRBJ2-5; v_call: TRBV18; cdr3_length: 13; clone_size: NA; d_call: TRBD1; cdr3_aa: CASSQGQQETQYF; cdr3_nt: TGTGCCAGCTCGCAGGGACAGCAAGAGACCCAGTACTTC
j_call: TRBJ2-1; v_call: TRBV4-3; cdr3_length: 17; clone_size: NA; d_call: TRBD2; cdr3_aa: CASSPLRGSGGADEQFF; cdr3_nt: TGCGCCAGCAGCCCCCTGCGGGGTAGCGGGGGGGCTGATGAGCAGTTCTTC
j_call: TRBJ1-1; v_call: TRBV6-6; cdr3_length: 13; clone_size: NA; d_call: TRBD1; cdr3_aa: CASNRDRNTEAFF; cdr3_nt: TGTGCCAGCAATAGGGACAGGAACACTGAAGCTTTCTTT
j_call: TRBJ2-1; v_call: TRBV27; cdr3_length: 15; clone_size: NA; d_call: TRBD2; cdr3_aa: CASTLGLAASNEQFF; cdr3_nt: TGTGCCAGCACCTTAGGACTAGCGGCCTCCAATGAGCAGTTCTTC
j_call: TRBJ2-7; v_call: TRBV29-1; cdr3_length: 16; clone_size: NA; d_call: TRBD1; cdr3_aa: CSAPTGWRDRGSEQYF; cdr3_nt: TGCAGCGCTCCGACGGGATGGAGGGACAGGGGTTCCGAGCAGTACTTC
j_call: TRBJ1-3; v_call: TRBV4-3; cdr3_length: 17; clone_size: NA; d_call: NA; cdr3_aa: CASSQGAGPLSGNTIYF; cdr3_nt: TGCGCCAGCAGCCAAGGGGCCGGTCCCCTCTCTGGAAACACCATATATTTT